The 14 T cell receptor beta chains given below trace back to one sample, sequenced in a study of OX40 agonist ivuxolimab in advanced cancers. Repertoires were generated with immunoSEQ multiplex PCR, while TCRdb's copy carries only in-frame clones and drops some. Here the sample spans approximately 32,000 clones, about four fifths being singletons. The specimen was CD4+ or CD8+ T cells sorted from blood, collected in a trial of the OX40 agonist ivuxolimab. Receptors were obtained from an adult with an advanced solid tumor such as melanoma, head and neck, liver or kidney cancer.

Here the CDR3 reads CASNGQGTTGELFF. Written as DNA, the CDR3 is TGTGCCAGCAACGGACAGGGAACGACCGGGGAGCTGTTTTTT. The chain is built from TRBV27 and TRBJ2-2; 8 nucleotides agree with TRBD1. This CDR3 is built from 14 residues. V shed 7 bases, J shed 5 bases, and the junction held 6 bases outside the gene matches. Germline values: CDR1 MNHEY, CDR2 SMNVEV (reference sequence).

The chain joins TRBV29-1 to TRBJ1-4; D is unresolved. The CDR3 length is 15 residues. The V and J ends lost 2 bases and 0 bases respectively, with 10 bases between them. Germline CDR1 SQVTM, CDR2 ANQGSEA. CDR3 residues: CSVESDTATNEKLFF. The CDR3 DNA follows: TGCAGCGTTGAATCTGACACCGCAACTAATGAAAAACTGTTTTTT.

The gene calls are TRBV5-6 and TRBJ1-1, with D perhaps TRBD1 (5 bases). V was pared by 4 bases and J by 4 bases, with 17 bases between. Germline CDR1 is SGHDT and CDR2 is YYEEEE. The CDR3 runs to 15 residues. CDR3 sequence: CASSPFSGTRTEAFF. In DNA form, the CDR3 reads TGTGCCAGCAGCCCCTTTTCTGGGACCCGCACTGAAGCTTTCTTT.

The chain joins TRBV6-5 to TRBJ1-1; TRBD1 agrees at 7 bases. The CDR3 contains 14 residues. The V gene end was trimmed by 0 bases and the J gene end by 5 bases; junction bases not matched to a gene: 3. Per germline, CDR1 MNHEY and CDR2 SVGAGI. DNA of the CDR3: TGTGCCAGCAGTTACTCAGGGGGCAGGACTGAAGCTTTCTTT. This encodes CASSYSGGRTEAFF.

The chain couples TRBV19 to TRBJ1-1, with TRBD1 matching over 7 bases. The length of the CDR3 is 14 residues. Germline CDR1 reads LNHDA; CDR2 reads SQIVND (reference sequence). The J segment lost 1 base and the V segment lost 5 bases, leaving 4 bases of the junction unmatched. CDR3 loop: CASSAYRGNTEAFF. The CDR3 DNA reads TGTGCCAGTAGTGCCTACAGGGGGAACACTGAAGCTTTCTTT.

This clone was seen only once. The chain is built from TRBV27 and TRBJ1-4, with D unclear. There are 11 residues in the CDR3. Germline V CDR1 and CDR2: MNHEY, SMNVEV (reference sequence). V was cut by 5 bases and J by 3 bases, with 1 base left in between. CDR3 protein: CASSPNEKLFF. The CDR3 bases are TGTGCCAGCAGTCCTAATGAAAAACTGTTTTTT.

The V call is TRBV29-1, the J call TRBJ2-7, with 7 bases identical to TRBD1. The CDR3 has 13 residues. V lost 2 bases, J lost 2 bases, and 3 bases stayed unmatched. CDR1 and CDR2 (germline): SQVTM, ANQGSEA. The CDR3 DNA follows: TGCAGCGTTGAATCGGGACAGCCCTACGAGCAGTACTTC. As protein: CSVESGQPYEQYF.

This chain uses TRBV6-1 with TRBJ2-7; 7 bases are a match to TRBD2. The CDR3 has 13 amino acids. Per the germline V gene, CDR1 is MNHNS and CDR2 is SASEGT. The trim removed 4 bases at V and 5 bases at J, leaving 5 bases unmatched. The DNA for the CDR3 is TGTGCCAGCAGTGGGTTAGGGAGGGACGAGCAGTACTTC. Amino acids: CASSGLGRDEQYF.

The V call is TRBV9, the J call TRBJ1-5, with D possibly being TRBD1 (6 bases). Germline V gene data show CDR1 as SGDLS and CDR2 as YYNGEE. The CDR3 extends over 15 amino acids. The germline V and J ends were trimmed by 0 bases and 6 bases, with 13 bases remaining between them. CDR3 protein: CASSVGGGQGQPQHF. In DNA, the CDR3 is TGTGCCAGCAGCGTAGGAGGGGGGCAAGGTCAGCCCCAGCATTTT.

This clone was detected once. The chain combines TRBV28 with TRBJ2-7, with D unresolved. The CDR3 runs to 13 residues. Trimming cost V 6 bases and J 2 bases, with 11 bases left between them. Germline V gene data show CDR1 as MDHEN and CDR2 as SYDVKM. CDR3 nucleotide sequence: TGTGCCAGCAGGAAAGCCTTACCCTACGAGCAGTACTTC. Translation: CASRKALPYEQYF.

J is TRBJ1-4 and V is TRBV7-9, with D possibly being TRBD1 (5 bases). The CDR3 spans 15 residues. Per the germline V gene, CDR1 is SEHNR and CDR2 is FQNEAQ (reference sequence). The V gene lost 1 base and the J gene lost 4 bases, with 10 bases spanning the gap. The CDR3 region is CASSLDGGFNEKLFF. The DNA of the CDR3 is TGTGCCAGCAGCTTAGACGGGGGGTTTAATGAAAAACTGTTTTTT.

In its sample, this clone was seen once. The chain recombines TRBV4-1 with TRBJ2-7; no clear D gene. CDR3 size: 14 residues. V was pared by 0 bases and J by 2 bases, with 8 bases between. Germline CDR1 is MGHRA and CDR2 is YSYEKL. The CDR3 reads CASSQEALAYEQYF. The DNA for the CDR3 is TGCGCCAGCAGCCAAGAGGCCCTCGCCTACGAGCAGTACTTC.

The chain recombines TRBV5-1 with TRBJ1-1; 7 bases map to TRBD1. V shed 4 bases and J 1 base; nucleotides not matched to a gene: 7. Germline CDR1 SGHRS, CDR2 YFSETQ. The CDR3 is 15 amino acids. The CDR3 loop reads CASSPRTGANTEAFF. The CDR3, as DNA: TGCGCCAGCAGCCCCCGGACAGGAGCGAACACTGAAGCTTTCTTT.

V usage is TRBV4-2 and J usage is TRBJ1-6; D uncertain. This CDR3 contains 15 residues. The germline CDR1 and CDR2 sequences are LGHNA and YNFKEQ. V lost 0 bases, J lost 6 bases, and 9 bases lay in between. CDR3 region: CASSQEGLRNSPLHF. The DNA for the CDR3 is TGTGCCAGCAGCCAAGAGGGATTACGTAATTCACCCCTCCACTTT.